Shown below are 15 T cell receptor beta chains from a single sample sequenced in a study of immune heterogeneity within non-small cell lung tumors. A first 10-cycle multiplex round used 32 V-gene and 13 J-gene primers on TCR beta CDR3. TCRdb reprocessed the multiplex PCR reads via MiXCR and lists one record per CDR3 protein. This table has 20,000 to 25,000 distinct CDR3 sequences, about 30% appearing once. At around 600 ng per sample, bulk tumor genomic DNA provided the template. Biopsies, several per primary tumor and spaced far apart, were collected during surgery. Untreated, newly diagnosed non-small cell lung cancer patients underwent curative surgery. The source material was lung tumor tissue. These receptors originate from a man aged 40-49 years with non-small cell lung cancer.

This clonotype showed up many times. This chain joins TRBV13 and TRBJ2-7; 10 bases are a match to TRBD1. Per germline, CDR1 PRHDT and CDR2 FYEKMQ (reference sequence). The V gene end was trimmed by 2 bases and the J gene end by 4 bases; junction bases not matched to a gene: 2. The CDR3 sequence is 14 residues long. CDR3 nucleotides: TGTGCCAGCAGCTTAAGGACAGGGGGTTACGAGCAGTACTTC. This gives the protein CASSLRTGGYEQYF.

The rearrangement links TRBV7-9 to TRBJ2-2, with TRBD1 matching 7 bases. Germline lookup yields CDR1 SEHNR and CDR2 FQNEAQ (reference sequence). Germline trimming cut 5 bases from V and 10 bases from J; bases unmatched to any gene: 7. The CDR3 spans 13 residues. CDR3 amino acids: CASSLRTGMELFF. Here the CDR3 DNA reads TGTGCCAGCAGCCTTCGGACAGGCATGGAGCTGTTTTTT. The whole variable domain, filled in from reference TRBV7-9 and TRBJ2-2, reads DTGVSQNPRHKITKRGQNVTFRCDPISEHNRLYWYRQTLGQGPEFLTYFQNEAQLEKSRLLSDRFSAERPKGSFSTLEIQRTEQGDSAMYLCASSLRTGMELFFGEGSRLTVL.

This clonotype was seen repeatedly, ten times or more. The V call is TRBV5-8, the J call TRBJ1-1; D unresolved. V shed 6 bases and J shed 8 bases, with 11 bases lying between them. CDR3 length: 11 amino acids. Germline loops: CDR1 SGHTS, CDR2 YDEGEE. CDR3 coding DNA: TGTGCCAGCACCCTGGACTTAGAAGCTTTCTTT. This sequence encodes CASTLDLEAFF.

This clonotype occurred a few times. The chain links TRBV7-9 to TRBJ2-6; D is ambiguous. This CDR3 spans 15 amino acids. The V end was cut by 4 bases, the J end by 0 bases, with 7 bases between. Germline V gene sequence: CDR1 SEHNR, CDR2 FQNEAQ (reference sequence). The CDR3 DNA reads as TGTGCCAGCAGCTCCCGTACCTCTGGGGCCAACGTCCTGACTTTC. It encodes CASSSRTSGANVLTF.

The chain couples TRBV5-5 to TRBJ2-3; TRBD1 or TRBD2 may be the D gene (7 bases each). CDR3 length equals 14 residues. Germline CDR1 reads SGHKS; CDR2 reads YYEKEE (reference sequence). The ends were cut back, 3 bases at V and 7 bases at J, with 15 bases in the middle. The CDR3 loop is CASSWGGRGNTQYF. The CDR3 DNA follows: TGTGCCAGCAGCTGGGGGGGCAGGGGGAATACGCAGTATTTT.

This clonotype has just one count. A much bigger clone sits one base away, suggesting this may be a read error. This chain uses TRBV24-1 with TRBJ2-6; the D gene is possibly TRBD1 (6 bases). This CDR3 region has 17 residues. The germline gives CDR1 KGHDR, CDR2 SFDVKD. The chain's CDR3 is CATSPSPGASGANALTF. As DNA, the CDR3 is TGTGCCACCAGTCCGTCCCCCGGGGCCTCAGGGGCCAACGCCCTGACTTTC.

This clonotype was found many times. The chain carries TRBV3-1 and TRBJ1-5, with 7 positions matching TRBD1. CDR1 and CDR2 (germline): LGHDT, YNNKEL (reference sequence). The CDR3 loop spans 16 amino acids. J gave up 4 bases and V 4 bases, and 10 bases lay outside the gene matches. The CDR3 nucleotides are TGTGCCAGCAGCCTCGGACAGGCGGTAGGGAATCAGCCCCAGCATTTT. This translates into CASSLGQAVGNQPQHF.

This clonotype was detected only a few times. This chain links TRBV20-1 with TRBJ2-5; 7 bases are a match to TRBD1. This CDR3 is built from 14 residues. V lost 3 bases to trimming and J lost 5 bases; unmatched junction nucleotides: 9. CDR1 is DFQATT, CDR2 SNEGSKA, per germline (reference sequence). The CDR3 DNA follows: TGCAGTGCTAGCGACAGGGACAGTCGGGAGACCCAGTACTTC. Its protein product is CSASDRDSRETQYF.

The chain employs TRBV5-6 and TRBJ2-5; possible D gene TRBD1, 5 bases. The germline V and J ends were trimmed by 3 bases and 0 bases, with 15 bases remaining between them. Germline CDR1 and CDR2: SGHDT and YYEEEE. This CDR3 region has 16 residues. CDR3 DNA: TGTGCCAGCAGCTCCCAGGGCAGAGAGTACCAAGAGACCCAGTACTTC. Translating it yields CASSSQGREYQETQYF.

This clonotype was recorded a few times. The CDR3, as DNA: TGTGCCTGGAGTGTACGAGGTTCTAATGAAAAACTGTTTTTT. Translation gives CAWSVRGSNEKLFF. V and J are TRBV30 and TRBJ1-4, with D unresolved. Trimming shortened V by 0 bases and J by 3 bases, and 8 bases separated the two germline ends. From germline, CDR1 is GTSNPN and CDR2 SVGIG (reference sequence). The CDR3 consists of 14 residues.

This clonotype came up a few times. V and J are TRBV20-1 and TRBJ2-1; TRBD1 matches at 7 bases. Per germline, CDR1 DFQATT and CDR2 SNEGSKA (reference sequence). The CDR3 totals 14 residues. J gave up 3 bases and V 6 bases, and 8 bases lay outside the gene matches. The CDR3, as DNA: TGCAGTGCCGGTAAAGGGACAGACTACAATGAGCAGTTCTTC. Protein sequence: CSAGKGTDYNEQFF.

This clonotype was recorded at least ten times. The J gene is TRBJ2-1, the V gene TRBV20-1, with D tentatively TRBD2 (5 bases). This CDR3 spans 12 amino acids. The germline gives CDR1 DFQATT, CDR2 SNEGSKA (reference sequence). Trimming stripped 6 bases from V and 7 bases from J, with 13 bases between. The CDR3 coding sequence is TGCAGTGCAACCAGGTGGGAGAATGAGCAGTTCTTC. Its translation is CSATRWENEQFF.

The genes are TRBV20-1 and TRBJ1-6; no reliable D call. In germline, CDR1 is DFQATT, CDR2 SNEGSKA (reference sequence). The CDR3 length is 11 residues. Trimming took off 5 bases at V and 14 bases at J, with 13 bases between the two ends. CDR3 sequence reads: CSAPDRLSLHF. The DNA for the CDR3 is TGCAGTGCTCCGGACCGTCTATCCCTCCACTTT.

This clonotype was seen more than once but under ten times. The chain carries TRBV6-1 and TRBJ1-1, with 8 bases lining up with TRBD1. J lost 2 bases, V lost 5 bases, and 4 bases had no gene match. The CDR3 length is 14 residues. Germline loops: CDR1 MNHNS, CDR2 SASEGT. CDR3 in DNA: TGTGCCAGCAGTTTCGACAGGGGTAACACTGAAGCTTTCTTT. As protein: CASSFDRGNTEAFF.

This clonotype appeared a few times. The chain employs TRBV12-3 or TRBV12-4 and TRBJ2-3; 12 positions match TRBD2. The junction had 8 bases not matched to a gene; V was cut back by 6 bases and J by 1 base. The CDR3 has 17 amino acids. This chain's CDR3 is CASRQGLAGAGTDTQYF. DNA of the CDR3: TGTGCCAGCAGGCAGGGACTAGCGGGTGCCGGCACAGATACGCAGTATTTT.